This T cell receptor beta chain came from a study of Ad26.COV2.S vaccination and SARS-CoV-2 variants. Across the study: Ad26.COV2.S shots went into the muscle once or twice, 56 days apart. Study-wide findings and caveats: Total T cell responses were possibly underestimated by TCR breadth and depth analyses. A substantial breadth of spike-specific CD8+ and CD4+ T cell responses after vaccination has been reported. Compared with placebo recipients, vaccine recipients had higher spike-specific TCR breadth.

The data were produced by immunoSEQ multiplex PCR, yet TCRdb's version contains in-frame clones alone and is incomplete. Seen here are 430,000 or so clones, 80% to 95% observed once, and the top ten hold 12%. Sample treatment: roughly 18 received Ad26.COV2.S at low or high dose, single or two shots; a few received placebo; per-sample allocation not given. Material that was analyzed had been drawn on day 63 after the first vaccine or placebo injection. In the case of this clone: Its antigen is unknown.

CDR3 length equals 12 residues. Germline V lookup: CDR1 GTSNPN, CDR2 SVGIG (reference sequence). Trimming cost V 5 bases and J 8 bases, with 13 bases left between them. Sample: peripheral blood, taken in a trial of Ad26.COV2.S vaccine versus placebo. The clonotype was recovered from a person between 18 and 59 years old who received the Ad26.COV2.S COVID-19 vaccine or a placebo. The genes are TRBV30 and TRBJ2-4, with D uncertain. CDR3 protein: CAWSSQTDIQYF. Here the CDR3 DNA reads TGTGCCTGGTCGTCCCAGACGGACATTCAGTACTTC.